Listed here are 19 T cell receptor beta chains from one sample, sequenced in a study of PD-1 blockade in classical Hodgkin lymphoma. All patients relapsed after autologous stem cell transplantation, and brentuximab vedotin exposure varied. Profiled with immunoSEQ multiplex PCR; TCRdb holds only in-frame clones, not every one. The table includes tens of thousands of clones, 76% detected once. This sample comprised peripheral blood mononuclear cells (PBMCs), obtained at baseline. The receptors come from a human donor with classical Hodgkin lymphoma.

The V call is TRBV11-3, the J call TRBJ1-2; 10 bases agree with TRBD1. This CDR3 region has 15 residues. Germline CDR1 and CDR2: SGHNT and YENEEA. V shed 5 bases, J shed 4 bases, and the junction held 7 bases outside the gene matches. CDR3 in amino acids: CASSAWTGGPYGYTF. DNA of the CDR3: TGTGCCAGCAGCGCTTGGACAGGGGGTCCCTATGGCTACACCTTC.

DNA of the CDR3: TGTGCCAGCAGCCCCCTCCAGGGGGCCAAAGCTTTCTTT. Translation: CASSPLQGAKAFF. The chain recombines TRBV6-5 with TRBJ1-1; TRBD1 aligns across 8 bases. This CDR3 is 13 amino acids long. Per the germline V gene, CDR1 is MNHEY and CDR2 is SVGAGI. With 6 bases clipped from V and 9 bases from J, the junction kept 9 bases outside the gene matches.

The CDR3 DNA reads as TGTGCCAGCAGCTTAACAGGGGTAGTGAACACTGAAGCTTTCTTT. Translating gives CASSLTGVVNTEAFF. The gene calls are TRBV7-3 and TRBJ1-1; D might be TRBD1 (5 bases). V shed 0 bases and J shed 0 bases, with 8 bases lying between them. In germline, CDR1 is SGHTA, CDR2 FQGTGA. The CDR3 covers 15 residues.

This clone was detected once. The rearrangement uses TRBV19 and TRBJ2-7; 13 nucleotides match TRBD2. J was trimmed by 3 bases and V by 0 bases; bases with no gene match: 2. This CDR3 region has 16 residues. Per the germline V gene, CDR1 is LNHDA and CDR2 is SQIVND (reference sequence). The CDR3 sequence: CASSIEGLAGIYEQYF. DNA for the CDR3: TGTGCCAGTAGTATAGAGGGACTAGCGGGAATCTACGAGCAGTACTTC.

V and J are TRBV6-5 and TRBJ1-5; D is possibly TRBD1 (5 bases). CDR3 length equals 15 residues. The V end was cut by 3 bases, the J end by 0 bases, with 9 bases between. Germline CDR1 MNHEY, CDR2 SVGAGI. The CDR3 region has the DNA TGTGCCAGCAGTTATTCAGGGCTTAGCAATCAGCCCCAGCATTTT. It specifies CASSYSGLSNQPQHF.

V and J are TRBV5-4 and TRBJ2-7, with TRBD2 as a possible D gene (6 bases). The CDR3 has 14 amino acids. Looked up from germline, CDR1 is SGHNT and CDR2 is YYREEE (reference sequence). Trimming took off 4 bases at V and 0 bases at J, with 11 bases between the two ends. In nucleotides, the CDR3 is TGTGCCAGCAGCCGGGACTCGGGCTCCTACGAGCAGTACTTC. It yields the protein CASSRDSGSYEQYF.

The genes are TRBV5-5 and TRBJ1-4, with TRBD1 identical over 7 bases. J gave up 7 bases and V 0 bases, and 12 bases lay outside the gene matches. Germline-derived CDR1 and CDR2 are SGHKS and YYEKEE (reference sequence). This CDR3 has 17 amino acids. CDR3 nucleotide sequence: TGTGCCAGCAGCTTGGCCCCCAGGACAGGCGGTAGTGAAAAACTGTTTTTT. Its translation: CASSLAPRTGGSEKLFF.

The chain uses TRBV6-5 and TRBJ1-2, with D hard to call. Germline lookup yields CDR1 MNHEY and CDR2 SVGAGI. The V end lost 6 bases, the J end lost 3 bases, and 11 bases lay between the germline ends. This CDR3 is built from 13 residues. The CDR3 region has the DNA TGTGCCAGCAGGAAGAGGACTGACTATGGCTACACCTTC. It is translated as CASRKRTDYGYTF.

The J gene is TRBJ1-1, the V gene TRBV6-1; unclear D gene. The CDR3 is made up of 18 amino acids. Trimming removed 4 bases at V and 1 base at J, with 22 bases between. From germline, CDR1 is MNHNS and CDR2 SASEGT. CDR3 in amino acids: CASSAFLEGGHQNTEAFF. CDR3 DNA: TGTGCCAGCAGTGCTTTCCTCGAGGGCGGCCACCAGAACACTGAAGCTTTCTTT.

The gene calls are TRBV6-6 and TRBJ1-1; D may be TRBD1 (5 bases). The CDR3 is 12 amino acids. Trimming stripped 6 bases from V and 7 bases from J, with 12 bases between. CDR1 is MNHNY and CDR2 is SVGAGI in the germline V gene (reference sequence). Written as DNA, the CDR3 is TGTGCCAGCAGGATACAGGCGCGTGAAGCTTTCTTT. Translation: CASRIQAREAFF.

This clone showed up just once. The same CDR3 can be traced to other DNA sequences in this sample. The V and J genes are TRBV7-9 and TRBJ2-5; 10 bases fit TRBD2. V gave up 1 base and J gave up 2 bases; unmatched junction bases: 4. The CDR3 has 16 amino acids. Germline-derived CDR1 and CDR2 are SEHNR and FQNEAQ (reference sequence). CDR3 loop: CASSLGLAGDQETQYF. CDR3 DNA sequence: TGTGCCAGCAGCTTAGGGCTAGCGGGGGATCAAGAGACCCAGTACTTC. Complete variable domain (other parts from reference TRBV7-9 and TRBJ2-5): DTGVSQNPRHKITKRGQNVTFRCDPISEHNRLYWYRQTLGQGPEFLTYFQNEAQLEKSRLLSDRFSAERPKGSFSTLEIQRTEQGDSAMYLCASSLGLAGDQETQYFGPGTRLLVL.

The chain employs TRBV7-6 and TRBJ2-1, with TRBD2 identical over 7 bases. The V gene end was trimmed by 5 bases and the J gene end by 4 bases; junction bases not matched to a gene: 8. CDR1 is SGHVS and CDR2 is FNYEAQ in the germline V gene. CDR3 length equals 15 residues. The CDR3 DNA reads TGTGCCAGCAGCGCGGACCCGGGACTATACAATGAGCAGTTCTTC. It translates to CASSADPGLYNEQFF.

This sequence joins TRBV27 and TRBJ2-3; D possibly corresponds to TRBD2 (6 bases). Germline V gene lookup returns CDR1 MNHEY and CDR2 SMNVEV (reference sequence). V lost 4 bases to trimming and J lost 1 base, with 24 bases between them. The CDR3 extends over 19 amino acids. The CDR3 is CASSSPGGPTRRGTDTQYF. CDR3 coding DNA: TGTGCCAGCAGTTCCCCTGGAGGGCCGACCCGTCGTGGCACAGATACGCAGTATTTT.

The genes are TRBV19 and TRBJ1-1; the D gene is possibly TRBD1 (5 bases). The CDR3 totals 14 residues. Per the germline V gene, CDR1 is LNHDA and CDR2 is SQIVND (reference sequence). Trimming cost V 4 bases and J 2 bases, with 11 bases left between them. The CDR3: CASSTGTANTEAFF. In DNA form, the CDR3 reads TGTGCCAGTAGTACAGGGACGGCCAACACTGAAGCTTTCTTT. Supplemented by reference TRBV19 and TRBJ1-1, the full variable domain reads DGGITQSPKYLFRKEGQNVTLSCEQNLNHDAMYWYRQDPGQGLRLIYYSQIVNDFQKGDIAEGYSVSREKKESFPLTVTSAQKNPTAFYLCASSTGTANTEAFFGQGTRLTVV.

The CDR3 here is CASSLTVEQYEQYF. The CDR3 DNA reads as TGTGCCAGCAGTTTGACTGTCGAACAGTACGAGCAGTACTTC. The chain joins TRBV27 to TRBJ2-7; D ambiguous. This CDR3 region has 14 residues. Germline V gene sequence: CDR1 MNHEY, CDR2 SMNVEV (reference sequence). Between the trimmed V and J ends, which lost 3 bases and 4 bases, there was a span of 13 bases.

This clone was found once. This chain connects TRBV7-8 to TRBJ1-5; D unresolved. The V and J ends lost 3 bases and 1 base respectively, with 7 bases between them. Germline CDR1 and CDR2: SGHVS and FQNEAQ. The CDR3 sequence is 14 residues long. CDR3 residues: CASSFVGSNQPQHF. The CDR3 nucleotides read TGTGCCAGCAGCTTTGTGGGCAGCAATCAGCCCCAGCATTTT.

This chain connects TRBV19 to TRBJ2-1; 8 bases are a match to TRBD2. V shed 6 bases, J shed 5 bases, and the junction held 12 bases outside the gene matches. The germline gives CDR1 LNHDA, CDR2 SQIVND (reference sequence). This CDR3 comprises 16 residues. This CDR3 is CASRSGPGLGNNEQFF. The CDR3 DNA sequence: TGTGCCAGTAGATCCGGACCGGGACTAGGTAACAATGAGCAGTTCTTC. The entire variable domain, with the rest obtained from reference TRBV19 and TRBJ2-1, is as follows: DGGITQSPKYLFRKEGQNVTLSCEQNLNHDAMYWYRQDPGQGLRLIYYSQIVNDFQKGDIAEGYSVSREKKESFPLTVTSAQKNPTAFYLCASRSGPGLGNNEQFFGPGTRLTVL.

About this clone: The same CDR3 also results from other DNA sequences found in this sample. The genes are TRBV9 and TRBJ2-3; 7 bases line up with TRBD1. Looked up from germline, CDR1 is SGDLS and CDR2 is YYNGEE. This CDR3 has 19 residues. V was pared by 0 bases and J by 0 bases, with 13 bases of the junction left unmatched. The CDR3 here is CASSVEGRGSLSSTDTQYF. The CDR3 bases are TGTGCCAGCAGCGTAGAGGGCAGGGGGTCTCTTTCCAGCACAGATACGCAGTATTTT.

This clone was detected only a few times. The V gene is TRBV7-9, the J gene TRBJ2-1; 13 bases align to TRBD2. The CDR3 is 17 residues long. Per the germline V gene, CDR1 is SEHNR and CDR2 is FQNEAQ (reference sequence). With 0 bases clipped from V and 5 bases from J, the junction kept 4 bases outside the gene matches. The CDR3 nucleotides are TGTGCCAGCAGCTTAGCGCAACTAGCGGGAGGGGACAATGAGCAGTTCTTC. Translated: CASSLAQLAGGDNEQFF.